Below, 18 T cell receptor beta chains from the same sample are listed, as sequenced in a study of healthy donors' naive CD4 and CD8 T cells. TCR libraries were built from around 0.45 ug of total RNA by linear amplification. TCRdb reprocessed the reads via MiXCR and lists one record per CDR3 protein. Of roughly 200,000 distinct CDR3 sequences in the sample, around three quarters were seen once. Sequenced sample: naive CD4+ and CD8+ T cells sorted from blood, pooled from several donors. These receptors were collected from a pool of human donors in good health; the sample pools cells from several healthy donors.

The V call is TRBV6-5, the J call TRBJ2-7; 7 bases are a match to TRBD2. The junction had 11 bases not matched to a gene; V was cut back by 6 bases and J by 3 bases. Germline V CDR1 and CDR2: MNHEY, SVGAGI. The CDR3 length is 15 residues. CDR3 DNA: TGTGCCAGCAGCCGTAGCGGGTTGAAGAACTACGAGCAGTACTTC. The encoded protein is CASSRSGLKNYEQYF.

This rearrangement joins TRBV29-1 to TRBJ2-1, with 14 positions matching TRBD2. Germline V gene data show CDR1 as SQVTM and CDR2 as ANQGSEA. The CDR3 runs 15 residues. V lost 6 bases, J lost 7 bases, and 8 bases stayed unmatched. CDR3 DNA sequence: TGCAGCGTGGCCGGGACTAGCGGGAGTACGAATGAGCAGTTCTTC. Protein sequence: CSVAGTSGSTNEQFF.

V is TRBV29-1 and J is TRBJ2-7; D possibly uses TRBD1 or TRBD2 (5 bases each). In germline, CDR1 is SQVTM, CDR2 ANQGSEA. This CDR3 spans 12 amino acids. Trimming pared 7 bases from V and 3 bases from J, leaving 13 bases between. The chain's CDR3 is CSASGTDYEQYV. DNA for the CDR3: TGCAGCGCATCCGGGACCGACTACGAGCAGTACGTC.

This chain connects TRBV27 to TRBJ2-3; 7 bases map to TRBD2. CDR3 length: 14 residues. The V and J ends lost 6 bases and 6 bases, in that order; junction bases with no gene match: 9. Germline V CDR1 and CDR2: MNHEY, SMNVEV (reference sequence). CDR3 residues: CASRPSSGSDTQYF. DNA for the CDR3: TGTGCCAGCAGGCCTTCTAGCGGATCCGATACGCAGTATTTT.

This clonotype was detected only a few times. V usage is TRBV5-1 and J usage is TRBJ2-5; unclear D gene. The CDR3 consists of 12 residues. V was cut by 1 base and J by 0 bases, with 1 base left in between. Germline V gene data show CDR1 as SGHRS and CDR2 as YFSETQ. In DNA, the CDR3 is TGCGCCAGCAGCTTGAACCAAGAGACCCAGTACTTC. This codes for CASSLNQETQYF.

This clonotype has a single count. The gene calls are TRBV2 and TRBJ2-7, with 7 positions matching TRBD1. Trimming at V came to 6 bases and at J to 4 bases, leaving 3 bases not matched to a gene. CDR3 size: 12 residues. Germline V gene lookup returns CDR1 SNHLY and CDR2 FYNNEI. The DNA for the CDR3 is TGTGCCAGCAGGGGGACAGTATACGAGCAGTACTTC. The encoded protein is CASRGTVYEQYF.

To note about this clonotype: A junction boundary mismatches the germline segment, possibly from a read error. The chain couples TRBV27 to TRBJ1-1, with a weak D call TRBD1 (5 bases). The germline gives CDR1 MNHEY, CDR2 SMNVEV (reference sequence). The CDR3 has 15 residues. The DNA for the CDR3 is TGTGCCAGCAGTTTATCCCAGACCGGGACGAGGGGCCATGTCTTT. Protein product: CASSLSQTGTRGHVF.

V usage is TRBV12-3 or TRBV12-4 and J usage is TRBJ2-7; possible D gene TRBD1, 7 bases. V was clipped by 4 bases and J by 3 bases, with 13 bases between them. This CDR3 is 14 amino acids long. CDR3 residues: CASSSPGGGYEQYF. The CDR3 DNA is TGTGCCAGCAGTTCACCAGGGGGAGGCTACGAGCAGTACTTC.

The chain couples TRBV6-5 to TRBJ1-1; the D is unclear. Trimming cost V 6 bases and J 1 base, with 9 bases left between them. The CDR3 consists of 13 residues. CDR1 is MNHEY, CDR2 SVGAGI, per germline. This CDR3 is CASSRRQNTEAFF. In nucleotides, the CDR3 is TGTGCCAGCAGCCGCCGCCAGAACACTGAAGCTTTCTTT.

This clonotype occurred a few times. The rearrangement links TRBV15 to TRBJ2-5; D not certain. The CDR3 covers 12 residues. The germline V gene encodes CDR1 LNHNV and CDR2 YYDKDF (reference sequence). V gave up 0 bases and J gave up 7 bases, with 6 bases separating them. The CDR3 DNA follows: TGTGCCACCAGCAGAGACTACGGGACCCAGTACTTC. Translated: CATSRDYGTQYF. Drawing the rest from reference TRBV15 and TRBJ2-5, the complete variable domain is DAMVIQNPRYQVTQFGKPVTLSCSQTLNHNVMYWYQQKSSQAPKLLFHYYDKDFNNEADTPDNFQSRRPNTSFCFLDIRSPGLGDTAMYLCATSRDYGTQYFGPGTRLLVL.

This sequence joins TRBV7-2 and TRBJ2-1; D possibly corresponds to TRBD2 (6 bases). CDR1 is SGHTA and CDR2 is FQGNSA in the germline V gene. V lost 5 bases to trimming and J lost 2 bases, with 13 bases between them. The CDR3 runs to 15 residues. The CDR3 reads CASSPGLPTYNEQFF. As DNA, the CDR3 is TGTGCCAGCAGCCCGGGACTCCCAACCTACAATGAGCAGTTCTTC. The full variable domain, in which reference TRBV7-2 and TRBJ2-1 provide the parts outside the CDR3, is GAGVSQSPSNKVTEKGKDVELRCDPISGHTALYWYRQSLGQGLEFLIYFQGNSAPDKSGLPSDRFSAERTGGSVSTLTIQRTQQEDSAVYLCASSPGLPTYNEQFFGPGTRLTVL.

V is TRBV29-1 and J is TRBJ2-1, with TRBD2 identical over 8 bases. Germline V gene sequence: CDR1 SQVTM, CDR2 ANQGSEA. CDR3 length equals 15 residues. Germline trimming cut 0 bases from V and 4 bases from J; bases unmatched to any gene: 5. The CDR3 reads CSVEDRTSGYNEQFF. CDR3 nucleotides: TGCAGCGTTGAAGATAGAACTAGCGGATACAATGAGCAGTTCTTC.

The V and J genes are TRBV29-1 and TRBJ2-5, with D tentatively TRBD1 or TRBD2 (5 bases each). The CDR3 totals 15 residues. Germline V gives CDR1 SQVTM, CDR2 ANQGSEA. V was shortened by 0 bases and J by 2 bases, with 13 bases between the two germline ends. This chain's CDR3 is CSVEEPGRQQETQYF. CDR3 DNA: TGCAGCGTTGAAGAACCGGGACGACAACAAGAGACCCAGTACTTC.

Comment on this clonotype: One junction end disagrees with the germline gene, perhaps due to a read error. CDR3 in DNA: TGTGCCAGCAGCTTGAACACAGCACTGAGCTCCTACAATGAGCAGTTCTTC. It yields the protein CASSLNTALSSYNEQFF. The genes are TRBV5-1 and TRBJ2-1; D unresolved. The CDR3 sequence is 17 residues long. Germline values: CDR1 SGHRS, CDR2 YFSETQ.

This clonotype was detected only a few times. This chain links TRBV29-1 with TRBJ2-7; 8 bases are shared with TRBD2. There are 12 residues in the CDR3. Germline lookup yields CDR1 SQVTM and CDR2 ANQGSEA. V shed 4 bases and J 3 bases; nucleotides not matched to a gene: 2. In DNA form, the CDR3 reads TGCAGCGTTGGCGCGGGAGGCTACGAGCAGTACTTC. Translating it yields CSVGAGGYEQYF.

The rearrangement joins TRBV19 to TRBJ2-5; 10 nucleotides align to TRBD2. The CDR3 has 17 residues. Germline assignment: CDR1 LNHDA and CDR2 SQIVND (reference sequence). Trimming removed 3 bases from V and 2 bases from J; junction bases left unmatched: 9. CDR3 protein: CASSMLRQLAGQETQYF. CDR3 in DNA: TGTGCCAGTAGTATGTTGCGTCAACTAGCGGGACAAGAGACCCAGTACTTC.

The chain couples TRBV6-5 to TRBJ2-7, with D possibly matching TRBD2 (6 bases). V shed 0 bases and J shed 3 bases, with 15 bases lying between them. The CDR3 extends over 16 amino acids. Germline-derived CDR1 and CDR2 are MNHEY and SVGAGI. Here the CDR3 DNA reads TGTGCCAGCAGTTACTCATCGGCTAGCGCTTACTACGAGCAGTACTTC. Amino acids: CASSYSSASAYYEQYF.

The chain carries TRBV6-1 and TRBJ2-3; 7 positions agree with TRBD2. The CDR3 consists of 16 residues. CDR1 and CDR2 from the germline V gene are MNHNS and SASEGT. J lost 1 base, V lost 1 base, and 5 bases had no gene match. The CDR3 coding sequence is TGTGCCAGCAGTGAAGTCGGGGGGTCGGGCACAGATACGCAGTATTTT. Protein sequence: CASSEVGGSGTDTQYF.